This T cell receptor (beta chain) comes out of a study of cytomegalovirus exposure and HLA in healthy donors. Per the germline V gene, CDR1 is SGHDN and CDR2 is FVKESK. The CDR3 is 16 residues long. The V and J ends lost 6 bases and 4 bases, in that order; junction bases with no gene match: 12. In the PCR, 60 Vbeta and 13 Jbeta primers were used. Sequenced by immunoSEQ multiplex PCR; TCRdb stores in-frame clones only, minus some. The sample carries under 200,000 clones, around 90% recorded once. J is TRBJ2-1 and V is TRBV14; 7 nucleotides agree with TRBD1. This TCR was sampled from a boy aged 2 to 10 in good health and CMV-seronegative. The sequencing input was PBMCs. The CDR3 nucleotides are TGTGCCAGCAGTCCTTCCGGGACAGAAAGATACAATGAGCAGTTCTTC. This encodes CASSPSGTERYNEQFF.